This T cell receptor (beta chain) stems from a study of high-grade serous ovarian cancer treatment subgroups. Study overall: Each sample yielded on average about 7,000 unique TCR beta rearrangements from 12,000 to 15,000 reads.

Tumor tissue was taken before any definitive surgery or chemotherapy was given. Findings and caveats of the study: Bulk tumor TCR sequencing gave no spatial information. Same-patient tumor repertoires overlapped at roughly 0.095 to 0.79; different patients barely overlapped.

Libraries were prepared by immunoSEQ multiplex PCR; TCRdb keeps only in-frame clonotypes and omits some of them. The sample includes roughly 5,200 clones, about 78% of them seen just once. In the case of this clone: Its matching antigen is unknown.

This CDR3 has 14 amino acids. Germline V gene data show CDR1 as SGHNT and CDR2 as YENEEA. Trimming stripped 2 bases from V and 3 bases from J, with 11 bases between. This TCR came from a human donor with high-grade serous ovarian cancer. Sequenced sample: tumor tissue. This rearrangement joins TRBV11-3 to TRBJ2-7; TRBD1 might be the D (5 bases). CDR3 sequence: CASSLKTAYYEQYF. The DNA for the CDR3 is TGTGCCAGCAGCTTAAAGACAGCCTACTACGAGCAGTACTTC.